The next 20 T cell receptor beta chains were all read from a single sample in a study of cytomegalovirus exposure and HLA in healthy donors. 60 Vbeta and 13 Jbeta primers were used in PCR. Only in-frame clones appear in the TCRdb table, and some are missing; sequencing was by immunoSEQ multiplex PCR. Here the sample spans some 90,000 clones, about 77% being singletons. Sequencing input: PBMCs. The receptors originated from a male donor in good health and CMV-seropositive.

The chain has TRBV6-6 and TRBJ2-7; D uncertain. V was shortened by 0 bases and J by 0 bases, with 12 bases between the two germline ends. Germline V lookup: CDR1 MNHNY, CDR2 SVGAGI (reference sequence). This CDR3 has 16 residues. The CDR3 is CASSYSVGSTSYEQYF. The DNA for the CDR3 is TGTGCCAGCAGTTACTCAGTCGGGTCGACCTCCTACGAGCAGTACTTC.

This clone has just a few counts. J is TRBJ2-1 and V is TRBV7-3, with 10 bases lining up with TRBD2. The CDR3 is made up of 14 amino acids. With 6 bases clipped from V and 9 bases from J, the junction kept 8 bases outside the gene matches. Germline V CDR1 and CDR2: SGHTA, FQGTGA. The CDR3 region is CASRPAGGQGEQFF. The CDR3 nucleotides read TGTGCCAGCAGACCAGCGGGGGGGCAGGGTGAGCAGTTCTTC.

The V and J genes are TRBV6-5 and TRBJ2-7, with D perhaps matching TRBD2 (5 bases). Germline CDR1 MNHEY, CDR2 SVGAGI. The CDR3 is made up of 13 amino acids. V gave up 8 bases and J gave up 5 bases, with 16 bases separating them. The CDR3 region is CASSNGVIHEQYF. CDR3 DNA: TGTGCCAGCTCGAACGGGGTAATCCACGAGCAGTACTTC.

This chain uses TRBV6-4 with TRBJ2-2, with TRBD1 as a possible D gene (6 bases). The germline gives CDR1 MRHNA, CDR2 SNTAGT. The CDR3 has 15 amino acids. V was clipped by 2 bases and J by 4 bases, with 11 bases between them. Here the CDR3 DNA reads TGTGCCAGCAGTGACCAAGGGGGTGTCACCGGGGAGCTGTTTTTT. This gives the protein CASSDQGGVTGELFF.

V is TRBV28 and J is TRBJ1-1; D is uncertain. V was cut by 5 bases and J by 4 bases, with 11 bases left in between. Germline V CDR1 and CDR2: MDHEN, SYDVKM. The CDR3 is made up of 13 amino acids. CDR3 DNA: TGTGCCAGCAGTGGTGTCCTACCCACTGAAGCTTTCTTT. Amino acid sequence: CASSGVLPTEAFF.

This clone appeared a few times. V gene TRBV27 combines with J gene TRBJ1-1; D is ambiguous. Germline CDR1 is MNHEY and CDR2 is SMNVEV (reference sequence). This CDR3 comprises 13 residues. The ends were cut back, 5 bases at V and 3 bases at J, with 10 bases in the middle. CDR3 residues: CASSPPGYTEAFF. CDR3 nucleotides: TGTGCCAGCAGTCCGCCGGGGTACACTGAAGCTTTCTTT.

The rearrangement links TRBV5-1 to TRBJ2-1; 10 bases fit TRBD2. V was pared by 1 base and J by 8 bases, with 3 bases of the junction left unmatched. Germline CDR1 reads SGHRS; CDR2 reads YFSETQ. The CDR3 covers 14 residues. CDR3 DNA sequence: TGCGCCAGCAGCTTGAATCTAGCGGGAGATGAGCAGTTCTTC. Amino acids: CASSLNLAGDEQFF.

V is TRBV19 and J is TRBJ1-1, with D maybe TRBD1 (5 bases). The CDR3 runs 14 residues. Germline-derived CDR1 and CDR2 are LNHDA and SQIVND (reference sequence). The V gene lost 1 base and the J gene lost 6 bases, with 12 bases spanning the gap. The CDR3 here is CASSIGPWGAEAFF. The CDR3 nucleotides are TGTGCCAGTAGTATAGGTCCCTGGGGCGCTGAAGCTTTCTTT.

V is TRBV27 and J is TRBJ2-7; tentative D call: TRBD2 (6 bases). The CDR3 is 15 amino acids. CDR1 MNHEY and CDR2 SMNVEV come from the germline V gene (reference sequence). V was pared by 3 bases and J by 0 bases, with 12 bases between. CDR3 DNA: TGTGCCAGCAGTTTGCGGGGCAGTCCCTCCTACGAGCAGTACTTC. Translated, it gives CASSLRGSPSYEQYF.

This chain uses TRBV19 with TRBJ1-1; possibly TRBD1 for D (6 bases). The V and J ends lost 3 bases and 0 bases respectively, with 11 bases between them. The germline gives CDR1 LNHDA, CDR2 SQIVND (reference sequence). This CDR3 is 15 amino acids long. DNA for the CDR3: TGTGCCAGTAGTATTGGACAGTCCTTGAACACTGAAGCTTTCTTT. Encoded protein: CASSIGQSLNTEAFF.

The J gene is TRBJ2-1, the V gene TRBV6-5, with a tentative D call TRBD2 (5 bases). The CDR3 covers 13 residues. V lost 0 bases, J lost 8 bases, and 8 bases lay in between. Germline CDR1 MNHEY, CDR2 SVGAGI. For the CDR3, the DNA is TGTGCCAGCAGTTACTCGTCGGGATATGAGCAGTTCTTC. This codes for CASSYSSGYEQFF.

V gene TRBV6-6 combines with J gene TRBJ2-3, with 10 bases identical to TRBD2. V shed 5 bases and J 4 bases; nucleotides not matched to a gene: 6. This CDR3 region has 15 residues. In germline, CDR1 is MNHNY, CDR2 SVGAGI (reference sequence). The CDR3 loop is CASSSSGGHADTQYF. Written as DNA, the CDR3 is TGTGCCAGCAGTAGTAGCGGGGGGCATGCAGATACGCAGTATTTT.

CDR3 nucleotides: TGTGCCAGCAGTCGAGACAGGGCCGCTTTCTTT. Its protein is CASSRDRAAFF. The chain has TRBV5-5 and TRBJ1-1, with 7 positions matching TRBD1. Germline-derived CDR1 and CDR2 are SGHKS and YYEKEE (reference sequence). Trimming removed 5 bases from V and 11 bases from J; junction bases left unmatched: 6. This CDR3 spans 11 amino acids.

The chain links TRBV28 to TRBJ2-7; 10 bases are a match to TRBD1. This CDR3 contains 17 residues. V dropped 3 bases and J dropped 2; count of bases not matched to a gene: 10. Germline lookup yields CDR1 MDHEN and CDR2 SYDVKM. CDR3 nucleotide sequence: TGTGCCAGCAGTTTGCCACCGGGACAGGGGATGGCCTACGAGCAGTACTTC. Its protein is CASSLPPGQGMAYEQYF. The full variable domain, completed using reference TRBV28 and TRBJ2-7, is DVKVTQSSRYLVKRTGEKVFLECVQDMDHENMFWYRQDPGLGLRLIYFSYDVKMKEKGDIPEGYSVSREKKERFSLILESASTNQTSMYLCASSLPPGQGMAYEQYFGPGTRLTVT.

This sequence joins TRBV6-1 and TRBJ2-3; 8 bases agree with TRBD2. Germline V gene sequence: CDR1 MNHNS, CDR2 SASEGT. This CDR3 contains 17 residues. Trimming removed 0 bases from V and 5 bases from J; junction bases left unmatched: 10. The CDR3 region has the DNA TGTGCCAGCAGTGAAGCGCTTCGAGGGCTAGCGGGAGATACGCAGTATTTT. It translates to CASSEALRGLAGDTQYF.

The rearrangement uses TRBV11-2 and TRBJ1-2; 7 bases align to TRBD1. The CDR3 loop spans 14 amino acids. Germline V lookup: CDR1 SGHAT, CDR2 FQNNGV. J lost 3 bases, V lost 3 bases, and 4 bases had no gene match. Written as DNA, the CDR3 is TGTGCCAGCAGCTTTTCCGGGACAGACTATGGCTACACCTTC. Residues: CASSFSGTDYGYTF.

The chain is built from TRBV28 and TRBJ1-4, with D tentatively TRBD1 (5 bases). Trimming stripped 5 bases from V and 1 base from J, with 20 bases between. The length of the CDR3 is 18 residues. Germline V gene sequence: CDR1 MDHEN, CDR2 SYDVKM. CDR3 nucleotide sequence: TGTGCCAGCAGTCCGCCCTGGTGGGGCGCGGAAACTAATGAAAAACTGTTTTTT. Amino acid sequence: CASSPPWWGAETNEKLFF. Drawing the rest from reference TRBV28 and TRBJ1-4, the complete variable domain is DVKVTQSSRYLVKRTGEKVFLECVQDMDHENMFWYRQDPGLGLRLIYFSYDVKMKEKGDIPEGYSVSREKKERFSLILESASTNQTSMYLCASSPPWWGAETNEKLFFGSGTQLSVL.

This clone appeared once. This rearrangement joins TRBV7-9 to TRBJ1-1; D perhaps matches TRBD1 (6 bases). The germline CDR1 and CDR2 sequences are SEHNR and FQNEAQ (reference sequence). CDR3 length: 16 amino acids. V gave up 1 base and J gave up 1 base, with 13 bases separating them. The CDR3 protein is CASSLGSGGGNTEAFF. For the CDR3, the DNA is TGTGCCAGCAGCTTAGGGTCGGGGGGCGGGAACACTGAAGCTTTCTTT.

This chain uses TRBV7-8 with TRBJ1-4; 8 nucleotides match TRBD1. Per the germline V gene, CDR1 is SGHVS and CDR2 is FQNEAQ. After removal of 4 bases from V and 7 bases from J, the junction contained 5 bases not matched to a gene. The CDR3 totals 14 residues. The CDR3 region is CASSSQGAGEKLFF. CDR3 in DNA: TGTGCCAGCAGCTCCCAGGGGGCGGGTGAAAAACTGTTTTTT.

The chain uses TRBV2 and TRBJ2-1; the D is unclear. The V gene's germline CDR1 is SNHLY and CDR2 FYNNEI. This CDR3 is built from 13 residues. V was shortened by 2 bases and J by 4 bases, with 6 bases between the two germline ends. In DNA, the CDR3 is TGTGCCAGCAGTGAAATCGGGTACAATGAGCAGTTCTTC. The encoded protein is CASSEIGYNEQFF.